The sequence of this T cell receptor (beta chain) was determined in a study of blood T cell repertoires in COVID-19 (dated by TCRdb to the early 2020s). In terms of the full investigation: Samples from collaborators originated in the United States, Italy and Spain and spanned both the acute and convalescent phases of COVID-19. The repertoires were released in a freely available public database intended as a resource for research on the immune response to SARS-CoV-2. Subjects who had been exposed to COVID-19, were actively infected with it, or had recovered from it provided the deeply sampled blood TCRbeta repertoires that made up the dataset. Samples were obtained from the ongoing ImmuneRACE study (first 160 participants) and from over 1,000 subjects provided by 6 global collaborators. Where HLA class I and class II types were available, the types were taken from metadata supplied by the sample provider, not from assay-based typing. The sample metadata nearly always contained a de-identified subject ID, COVID-19 status, age in years and sex. The prospective study material was composed of cDNA or gDNA derived from T cells, B-cell-depleted T cells, or PBMCs. Here is what the overall study found, with its caveats: The quantity of clinical and demographic metadata differed by source and by participant and was supplied without curation.

Of note for this clone: Its specific antigen is unknown. The record has no base qualities; no much larger clone is one base away.

Participants in the prospective study were aged about 18 to 95 years, lived in 20 to 25 United States geographic areas, and enrolled through a virtual design. Cohort assignment in the prospective study relied on participant-reported clinical history from a screening survey and a study questionnaire. Exposed participants had been in contact with someone with a PCR-confirmed or clinician-diagnosed COVID-19 case within 2 weeks of study entry. Each participant in the prospective study had whole blood, serum and a nasopharyngeal or oropharyngeal swab collected by mobile phlebotomists. Additional blood draws and questionnaires over an approximately 2-month period could optionally be provided by prospective study participants. Prospective study blood samples were shipped either frozen or at room temperature before DNA extraction. TCRbeta CDR3 regions were amplified from genomic DNA using the immunoSEQ Assay, a bias-controlled multiplex PCR. On the authors' methods: The number of nucleated cells in each sample was estimated by amplification of reference gene primers within the assay. To quantify the absolute abundance of each unique TCRbeta CDR3 rearrangement, sequence reads were collapsed and filtered. For each sample, productive Simpson clonality was calculated as the square root of Simpson's diversity index across productive rearrangements. This is the immuneACCESS table as TCRdb keeps it, with only in-frame sequences that have V and J called. A part of the clones is gone; compared with another copy, unresolved V genes explain less than half, and the rest is unexplained. V and J calls and clone size follow that table, whereas D and trimming were derived from the DNA. The sample table holds about 150,000 clones, of which around 84% were seen once. The ten top clones hold 5.8% of the sample.

The CDR3 sequence holds 16 residues, the cysteine and phenylalanine included. The only DNA kept is the CDR3, 48 bases in frame from the first base. CDR1 and CDR2 (LGHDT, YNNKEL) derive from the germline V gene (reference sequence). Trimming costs V 4 bases and J 0 bases, and their ends lie 13 bases apart. The sample was PBMCs or T cells enriched from blood (not recorded which). The clonotype originates from a woman aged 50 to 60 who had been exposed to COVID-19. Rearrangement joined TRBV3-1 (or the pseudogene TRBV3-2) to TRBJ2-1; TRBD2 is perhaps the D gene, given 6 matching bases. The DNA reads as follows: TGTGCCAGCAGCCCCCTGGGGAGGAGCTCCTACAATGAGCAGTTCTTC. Its translation reads: CASSPLGRSSYNEQFF.